The present TCR beta chain was sequenced within a study of T cell repertoires in cytomegalovirus infection. On the study more broadly: Indicated by public TCR beta signatures were CMV infection and matching HLA type. Broader study findings: Clonotypes of TCR beta that were HLA-C-restricted and CMV-specific dominated the ex vivo response.

TCRdb re-called the reads with MiXCR, one entry per CDR3 protein. The sample has approximately 250,000 distinct CDR3 sequences, around 6.6% seen once. This clonotype was recorded many times. As yet, its antigen is unknown. This CDR3 has 13 amino acids. The ends were cut back, 6 bases at V and 2 bases at J, with 8 bases in the middle. The sequenced sample consisted of PBMCs. The sequence derives from a human donor in good health (CMV status not recorded). Some clones in this sample may be carry-over from other donors' samples. This chain links TRBV12-3 or TRBV12-4 with TRBJ1-5; no reliable D call. The CDR3 protein is CASSNLGNQPQHF. CDR3 DNA sequence: TGTGCCAGCAGCAATTTGGGCAATCAGCCCCAGCATTTT.